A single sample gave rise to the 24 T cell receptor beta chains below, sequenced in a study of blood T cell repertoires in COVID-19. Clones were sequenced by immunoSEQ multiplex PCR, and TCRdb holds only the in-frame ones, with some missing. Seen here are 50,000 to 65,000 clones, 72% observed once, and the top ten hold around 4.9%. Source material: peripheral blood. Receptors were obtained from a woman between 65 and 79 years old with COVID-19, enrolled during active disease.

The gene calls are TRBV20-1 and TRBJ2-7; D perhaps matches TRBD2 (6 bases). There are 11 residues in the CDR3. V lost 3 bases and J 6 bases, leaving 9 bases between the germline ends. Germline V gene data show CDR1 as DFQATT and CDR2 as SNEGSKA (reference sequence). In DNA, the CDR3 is TGCAGTGCTAGTGACGGGGGCGAGCAGTACTTC. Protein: CSASDGGEQYF.

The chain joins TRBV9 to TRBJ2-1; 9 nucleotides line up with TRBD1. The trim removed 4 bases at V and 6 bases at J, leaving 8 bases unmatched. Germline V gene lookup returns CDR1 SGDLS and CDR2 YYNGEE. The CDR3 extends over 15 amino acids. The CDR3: CASSFTGTGSNEQFF. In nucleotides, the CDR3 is TGTGCCAGCAGCTTCACCGGGACAGGGTCCAATGAGCAGTTCTTC.

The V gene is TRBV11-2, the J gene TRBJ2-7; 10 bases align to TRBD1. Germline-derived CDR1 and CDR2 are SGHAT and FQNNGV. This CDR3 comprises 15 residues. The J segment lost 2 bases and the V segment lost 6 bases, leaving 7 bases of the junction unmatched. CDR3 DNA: TGTGCCAGCAGTTTGTCGGACAGGGGGACCTACGAGCAGTACTTC. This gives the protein CASSLSDRGTYEQYF.

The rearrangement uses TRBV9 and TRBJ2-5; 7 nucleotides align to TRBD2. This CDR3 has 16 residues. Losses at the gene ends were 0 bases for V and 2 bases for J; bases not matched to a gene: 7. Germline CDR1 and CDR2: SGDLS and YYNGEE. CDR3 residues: CASSVGGAGEQETQYF. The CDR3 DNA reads TGTGCCAGCAGCGTAGGAGGGGCGGGGGAACAAGAGACCCAGTACTTC.

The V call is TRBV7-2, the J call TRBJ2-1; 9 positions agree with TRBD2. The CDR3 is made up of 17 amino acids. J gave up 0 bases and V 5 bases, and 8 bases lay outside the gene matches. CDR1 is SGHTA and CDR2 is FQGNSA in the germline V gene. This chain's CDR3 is CASSPRSSGSSYNEQFF. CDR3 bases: TGTGCCAGCAGCCCGCGGAGTAGCGGGAGCTCCTACAATGAGCAGTTCTTC.

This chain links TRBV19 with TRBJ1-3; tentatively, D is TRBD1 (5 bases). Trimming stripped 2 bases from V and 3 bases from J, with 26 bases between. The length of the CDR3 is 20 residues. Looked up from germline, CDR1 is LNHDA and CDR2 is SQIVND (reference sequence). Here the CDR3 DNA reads TGTGCCAGTAGTATACGGGCGGCTGAGCGGGCAGGGTTCTTTGGAAACACCATATATTTT. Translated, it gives CASSIRAAERAGFFGNTIYF.

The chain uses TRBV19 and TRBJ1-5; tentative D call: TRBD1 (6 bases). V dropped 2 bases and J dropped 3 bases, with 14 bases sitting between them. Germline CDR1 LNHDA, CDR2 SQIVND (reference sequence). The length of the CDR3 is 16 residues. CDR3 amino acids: CASSIKGMGANQPQHF. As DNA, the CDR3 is TGTGCCAGTAGTATAAAGGGAATGGGGGCCAATCAGCCCCAGCATTTT.

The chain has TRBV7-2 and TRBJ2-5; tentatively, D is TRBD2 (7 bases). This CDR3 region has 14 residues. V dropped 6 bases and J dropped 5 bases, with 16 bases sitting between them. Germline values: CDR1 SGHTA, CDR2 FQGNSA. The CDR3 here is CASSQGGDRETQYF. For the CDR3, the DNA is TGTGCCAGCAGTCAAGGGGGGGACCGGGAGACCCAGTACTTC.

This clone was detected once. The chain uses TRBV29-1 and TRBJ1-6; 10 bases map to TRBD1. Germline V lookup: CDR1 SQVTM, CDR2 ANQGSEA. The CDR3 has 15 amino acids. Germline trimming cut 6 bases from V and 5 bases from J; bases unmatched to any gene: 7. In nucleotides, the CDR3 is TGCAGCGTGCGACAGGGGGCGGATAATAATTCACCCCTCCACTTT. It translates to CSVRQGADNNSPLHF.

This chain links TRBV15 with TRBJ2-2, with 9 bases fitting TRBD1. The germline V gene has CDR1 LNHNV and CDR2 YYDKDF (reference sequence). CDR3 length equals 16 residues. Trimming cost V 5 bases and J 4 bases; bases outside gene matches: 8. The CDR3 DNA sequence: TGTGCCACCAGCGCCCCCGGGACAGGGACCACCGGGGAGCTGTTTTTT. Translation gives CATSAPGTGTTGELFF.

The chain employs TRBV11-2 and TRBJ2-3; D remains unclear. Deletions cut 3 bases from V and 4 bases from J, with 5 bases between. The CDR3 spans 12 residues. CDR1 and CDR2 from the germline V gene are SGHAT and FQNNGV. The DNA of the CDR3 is TGTGCCAGCAGCTTGCGATCAGATACGCAGTATTTT. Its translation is CASSLRSDTQYF.

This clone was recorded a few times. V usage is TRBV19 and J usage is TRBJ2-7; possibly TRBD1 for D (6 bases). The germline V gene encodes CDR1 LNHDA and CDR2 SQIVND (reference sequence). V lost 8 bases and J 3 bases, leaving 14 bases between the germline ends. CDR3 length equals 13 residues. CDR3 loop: CASAPGTLYEQYF. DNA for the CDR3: TGTGCCAGTGCCCCCGGGACACTCTACGAGCAGTACTTC. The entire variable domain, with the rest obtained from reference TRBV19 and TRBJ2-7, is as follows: DGGITQSPKYLFRKEGQNVTLSCEQNLNHDAMYWYRQDPGQGLRLIYYSQIVNDFQKGDIAEGYSVSREKKESFPLTVTSAQKNPTAFYLCASAPGTLYEQYFGPGTRLTVT.

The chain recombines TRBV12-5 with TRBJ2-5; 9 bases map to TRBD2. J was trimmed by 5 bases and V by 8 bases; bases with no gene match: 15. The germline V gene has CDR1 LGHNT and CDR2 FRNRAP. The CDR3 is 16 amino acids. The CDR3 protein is CASSWGGTSPSETQYF. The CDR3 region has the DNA TGTGCTAGTAGCTGGGGGGGGACTAGCCCGTCGGAGACCCAGTACTTC.

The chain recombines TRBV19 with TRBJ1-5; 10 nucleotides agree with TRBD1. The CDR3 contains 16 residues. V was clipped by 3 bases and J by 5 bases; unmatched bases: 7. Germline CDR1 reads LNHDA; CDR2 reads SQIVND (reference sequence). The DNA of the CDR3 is TGTGCCAGTAGTATCCCCCGGGGACAGGGGCATCAGCCCCAGCATTTT. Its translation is CASSIPRGQGHQPQHF.

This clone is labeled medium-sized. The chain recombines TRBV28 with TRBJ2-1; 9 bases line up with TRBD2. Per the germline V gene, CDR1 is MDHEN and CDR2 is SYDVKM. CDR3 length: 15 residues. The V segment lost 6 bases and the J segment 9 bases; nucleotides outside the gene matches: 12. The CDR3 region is CASRIAGVRAIEQFF. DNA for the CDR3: TGTGCCAGCAGGATAGCGGGAGTTCGGGCAATTGAGCAGTTCTTC.

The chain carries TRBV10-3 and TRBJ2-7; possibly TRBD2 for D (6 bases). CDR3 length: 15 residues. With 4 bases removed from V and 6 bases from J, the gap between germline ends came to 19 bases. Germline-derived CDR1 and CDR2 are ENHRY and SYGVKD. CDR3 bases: TGTGCCATCAGTGGATCGGGCAGGGAGGTTTCCGAGCAGTACTTC. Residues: CAISGSGREVSEQYF.

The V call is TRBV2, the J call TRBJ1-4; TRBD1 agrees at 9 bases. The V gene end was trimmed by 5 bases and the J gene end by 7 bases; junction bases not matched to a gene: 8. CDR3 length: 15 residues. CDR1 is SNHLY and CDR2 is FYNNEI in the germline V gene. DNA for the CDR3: TGTGCCAGCAGTTCCACCGGGACAGGGATTGAAAAACTGTTTTTT. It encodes CASSSTGTGIEKLFF. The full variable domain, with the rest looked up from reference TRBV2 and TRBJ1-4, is EPEVTQTPSHQVTQMGQEVILRCVPISNHLYFYWYRQILGQKVEFLVSFYNNEISEKSEIFDDQFSVERPDGSNFTLKIRSTKLEDSAMYFCASSSTGTGIEKLFFGSGTQLSVL.

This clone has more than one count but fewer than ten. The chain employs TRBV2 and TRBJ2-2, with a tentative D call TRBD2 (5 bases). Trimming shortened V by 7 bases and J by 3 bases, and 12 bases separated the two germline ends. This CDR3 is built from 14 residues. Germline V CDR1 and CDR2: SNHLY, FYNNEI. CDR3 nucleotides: TGTGCCAGCATGGGGAGTCTTTACACCGGGGAGCTGTTTTTT. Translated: CASMGSLYTGELFF.

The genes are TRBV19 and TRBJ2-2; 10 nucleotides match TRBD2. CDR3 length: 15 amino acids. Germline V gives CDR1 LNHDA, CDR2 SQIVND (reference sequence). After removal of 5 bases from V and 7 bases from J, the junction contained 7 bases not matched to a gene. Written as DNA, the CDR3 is TGTGCCAGTAGTCGCCTAGCGGGAGTGAACGGGGAGCTGTTTTTT. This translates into CASSRLAGVNGELFF. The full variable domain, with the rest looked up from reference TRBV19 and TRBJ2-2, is DGGITQSPKYLFRKEGQNVTLSCEQNLNHDAMYWYRQDPGQGLRLIYYSQIVNDFQKGDIAEGYSVSREKKESFPLTVTSAQKNPTAFYLCASSRLAGVNGELFFGEGSRLTVL.

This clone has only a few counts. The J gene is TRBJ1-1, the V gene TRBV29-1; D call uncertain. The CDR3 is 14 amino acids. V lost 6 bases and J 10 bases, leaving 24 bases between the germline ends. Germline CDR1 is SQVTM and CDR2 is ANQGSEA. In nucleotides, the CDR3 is TGCAGCGTCTCCCCTGACTCTCTATCGTCGGGAGCTTTCTTT. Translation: CSVSPDSLSSGAFF. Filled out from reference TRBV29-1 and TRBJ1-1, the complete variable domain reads SAVISQKPSRDICQRGTSLTIQCQVDSQVTMMFWYRQQPGQSLTLIATANQGSEATYESGFVIDKFPISRPNLTFSTLTVSNMSPEDSSIYLCSVSPDSLSSGAFFGQGTRLTVV.

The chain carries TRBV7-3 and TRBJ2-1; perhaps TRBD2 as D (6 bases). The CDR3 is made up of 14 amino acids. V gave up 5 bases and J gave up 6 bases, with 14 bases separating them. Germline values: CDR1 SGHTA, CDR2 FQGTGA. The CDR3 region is CASSPRRDSNEQFF. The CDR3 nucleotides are TGTGCCAGCAGCCCCCGCCGGGACTCCAATGAGCAGTTCTTC.

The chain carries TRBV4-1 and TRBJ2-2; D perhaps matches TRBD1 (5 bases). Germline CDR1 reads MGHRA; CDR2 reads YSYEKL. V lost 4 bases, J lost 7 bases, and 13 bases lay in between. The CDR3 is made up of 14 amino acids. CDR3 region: CASSLSRGSGELFF. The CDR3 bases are TGCGCCAGCAGCCTTTCAAGGGGTAGCGGGGAGCTGTTTTTT.

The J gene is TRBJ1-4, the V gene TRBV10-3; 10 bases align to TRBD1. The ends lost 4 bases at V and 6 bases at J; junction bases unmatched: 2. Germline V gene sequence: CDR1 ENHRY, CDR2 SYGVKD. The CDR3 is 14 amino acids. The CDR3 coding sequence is TGTGCCATCAGTGTTGGGACAGGGGATGAAAAACTGTTTTTT. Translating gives CAISVGTGDEKLFF.

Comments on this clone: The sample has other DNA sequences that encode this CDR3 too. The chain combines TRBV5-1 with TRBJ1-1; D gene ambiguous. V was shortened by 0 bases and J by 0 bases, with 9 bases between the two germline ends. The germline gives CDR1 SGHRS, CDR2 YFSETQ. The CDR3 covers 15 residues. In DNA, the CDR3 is TGCGCCAGCAGCTTGGGGACGGGAATGAACACTGAAGCTTTCTTT. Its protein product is CASSLGTGMNTEAFF.